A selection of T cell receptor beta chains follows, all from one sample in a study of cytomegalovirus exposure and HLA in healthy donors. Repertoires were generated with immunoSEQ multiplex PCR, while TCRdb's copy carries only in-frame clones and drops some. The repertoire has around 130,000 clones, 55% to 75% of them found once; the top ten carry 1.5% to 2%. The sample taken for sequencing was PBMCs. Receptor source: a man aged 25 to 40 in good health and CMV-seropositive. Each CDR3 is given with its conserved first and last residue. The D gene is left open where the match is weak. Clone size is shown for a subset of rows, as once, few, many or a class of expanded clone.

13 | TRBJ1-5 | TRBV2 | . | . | TGTGCCAGCAGTGGTGAGGGTTTGCAGCCCCAGCATTTT | CASSGEGLQPQHF
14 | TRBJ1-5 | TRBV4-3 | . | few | TGCGCCAGCAGCCAAGACACCCGGGGGCAGCCCCAGCATTTT | CASSQDTRGQPQHF
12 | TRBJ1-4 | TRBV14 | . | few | TGTGCCAGCGCCGAGGTTCCTGAAAAACTGTTTTTT | CASAEVPEKLFF
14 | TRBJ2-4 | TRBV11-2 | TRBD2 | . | TGTGCCAGCAGCTTAGCGTGGACTAGTGACATTCAGTACTTC | CASSLAWTSDIQYF
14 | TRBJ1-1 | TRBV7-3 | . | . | TGTGCCAGCAGCTTAACGGGGGCTAGCACTGAAGCTTTCTTT | CASSLTGASTEAFF
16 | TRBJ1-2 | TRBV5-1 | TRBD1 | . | TGCGCCAGCAGCCTTAATTCCGGGACAGGGCTTATCGGCTACACCTTC | CASSLNSGTGLIGYTF
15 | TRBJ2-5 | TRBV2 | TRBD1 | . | TGTGCCAGCAGTGTTTTCGGGACAGGGGCAGCGGAGCAGTACTTC | CASSVFGTGAAEQYF
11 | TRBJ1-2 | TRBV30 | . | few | TGTGCCTGGAATGTTCTTTATGGCTACACCTTC | CAWNVLYGYTF
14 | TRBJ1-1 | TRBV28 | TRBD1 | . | TGTGCCAGCAAGAAAAGGACAGGGGGTAAATGGGCTTTCTTT | CASKKRTGGKWAFF
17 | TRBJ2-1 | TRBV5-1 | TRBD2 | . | TGCGCCAGCAGCTTGATAGCGGGAGGGCCGTCCTACAATGAGCAGTTCTTC | CASSLIAGGPSYNEQFF
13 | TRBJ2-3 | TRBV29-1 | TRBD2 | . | TGCAGCGTTGAGGGCCTAGCGGCAGATACGCAGTATTTT | CSVEGLAADTQYF
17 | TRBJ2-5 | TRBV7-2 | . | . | TGTGCCAGCAGCTTAAGGTGGAGTCTTGGGTACCAAGAGACCCAGTACTTC | CASSLRWSLGYQETQYF
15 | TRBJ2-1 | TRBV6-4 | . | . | TGTGCCAGCAGTGAGGCCCTAGCGTCGGTCGATGAGCAGTTCTTC | CASSEALASVDEQFF
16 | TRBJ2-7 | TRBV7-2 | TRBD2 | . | TGTGCCAGCAGCTTGCTCGGACTAGCACGGACCTACGAGCAGTACTTC | CASSLLGLARTYEQYF
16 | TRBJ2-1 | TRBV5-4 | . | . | TGTGCCAGCAGCTGGGACGGGCGGGAACTGTTGTATGAGCAGTTCTTC | CASSWDGRELLYEQFF
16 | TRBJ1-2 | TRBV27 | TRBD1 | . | TGTGCCAGCAGTTTTCGCAGGGGACAGGCGCCATATGGCTACACCTTC | CASSFRRGQAPYGYTF
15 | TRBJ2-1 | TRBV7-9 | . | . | TGTGCCAGCAGCTTCCGACATCAAAGCTACAATGAGCAGTTCTTC | CASSFRHQSYNEQFF
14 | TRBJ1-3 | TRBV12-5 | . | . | TGTGCTAGTCTGGCAGTCAGTCTGGGAAACACCATATATTTT | CASLAVSLGNTIYF
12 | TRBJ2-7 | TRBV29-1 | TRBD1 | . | TGCAGCGGGGGACAGTTCGCCTACGAGCAGTACTTC | CSGGQFAYEQYF
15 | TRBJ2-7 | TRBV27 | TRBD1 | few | TGTGCCAGCAGTTACAAGGGGGCTCGGACCTACGAGCAGTACTTC | CASSYKGARTYEQYF
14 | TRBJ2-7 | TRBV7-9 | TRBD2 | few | TGTGCCAGCAGCACCGGGACTAGAGGCTACGAGCAGTACTTC | CASSTGTRGYEQYF
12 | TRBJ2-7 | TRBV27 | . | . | TGTGCCAGCAGGCCGGACAGTTACGAGCAGTACTTC | CASRPDSYEQYF
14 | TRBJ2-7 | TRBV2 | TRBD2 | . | TGTGCCACCCTAGCGGGAGCACCCTCCTACGAGCAGTACTTC | CATLAGAPSYEQYF
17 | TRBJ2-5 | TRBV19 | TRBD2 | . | TGTGCCAGTAAAAATCCCAAATCGACTAGCAGCCAAGAGACCCAGTACTTC | CASKNPKSTSSQETQYF
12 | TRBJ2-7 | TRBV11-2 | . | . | TGTGCCAGCAGCTTAATCGCCCGGGAGCAGTACTTC | CASSLIAREQYF
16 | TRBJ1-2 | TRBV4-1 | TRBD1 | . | TGCGCCAGCAGCCCAGGGGTTGGGACAGCGAACTATGGCTACACCTTC | CASSPGVGTANYGYTF
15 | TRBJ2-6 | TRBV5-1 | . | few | TGCGCCAGCAGCCCCCAGTCCTCTGGGGCCAACGTCCTGACTTTC | CASSPQSSGANVLTF
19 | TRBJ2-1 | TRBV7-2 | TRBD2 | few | TGTGCCAGCAGCTTAGTAGGGACTAGCGGGAGGGACCGGGCTGGTGAGCAGTTCTTC | CASSLVGTSGRDRAGEQFF
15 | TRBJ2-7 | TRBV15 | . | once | TGTGCCACCAGCAGATCCTTTGGGGCATCCTACGAGCAGTACTTC | CATSRSFGASYEQYF
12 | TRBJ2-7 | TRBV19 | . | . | TGTGCCAGTAGCCCCCAGGGCAACGAGCAGTACTTC | CASSPQGNEQYF
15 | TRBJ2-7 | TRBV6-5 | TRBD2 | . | TGTGCCAGCAGCTATGACCTAGCGGATCTCTACGAGCAGTACTTC | CASSYDLADLYEQYF
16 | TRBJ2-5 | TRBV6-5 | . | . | TGTGCCAGCAGTTACTCGATGACAGACTCCTTCGTGGAGCAGTACTTC | CASSYSMTDSFVEQYF
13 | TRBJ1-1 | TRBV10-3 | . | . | TGTGCCATCAGCAGGACAGCGAACACTGAAGCTTTCTTT | CAISRTANTEAFF
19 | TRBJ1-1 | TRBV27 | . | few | TGTGCCAGCAGTTTCTCTAAGCACAGGAGCCATGGCAAGGGGACTGAAGCTTTCTTT | CASSFSKHRSHGKGTEAFF
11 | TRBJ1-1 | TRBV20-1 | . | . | TGCAGTGCCTCCGGACACCGAGAAGCTTTCTTT | CSASGHREAFF
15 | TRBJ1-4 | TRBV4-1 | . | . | TGCGCCAGCAGCCAATTCAGGGTATATGCTGAAAAACTGTTTTTT | CASSQFRVYAEKLFF
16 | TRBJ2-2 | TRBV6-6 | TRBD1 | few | TGTGCCAGCAGTTACTCTGGACAGGGCGGCGCCGGGGAGCTGTTTTTT | CASSYSGQGGAGELFF
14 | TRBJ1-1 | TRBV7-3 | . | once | TGTGCCAGCAGCTTAACTGGGGGCGACACTGAAGCTTTCTTT | CASSLTGGDTEAFF
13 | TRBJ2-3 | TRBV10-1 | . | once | TGCGCCAGCAGCTCTGGGGCCCGAGATACGCAGTATTTT | CASSSGARDTQYF
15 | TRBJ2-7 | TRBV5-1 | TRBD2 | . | TGCGCCAGCAGCCACGGGACTAGCGGGTACTACGAGCAGTACTTC | CASSHGTSGYYEQYF
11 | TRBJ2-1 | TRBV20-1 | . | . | TGCAGTGCTAGACTCCGGGATGAGCAGTTCTTC | CSARLRDEQFF
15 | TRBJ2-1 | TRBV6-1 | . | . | TGTGCCACCCAACAGGCCAGGCAGGGCTCATATGAGCAGTTCTTC | CATQQARQGSYEQFF